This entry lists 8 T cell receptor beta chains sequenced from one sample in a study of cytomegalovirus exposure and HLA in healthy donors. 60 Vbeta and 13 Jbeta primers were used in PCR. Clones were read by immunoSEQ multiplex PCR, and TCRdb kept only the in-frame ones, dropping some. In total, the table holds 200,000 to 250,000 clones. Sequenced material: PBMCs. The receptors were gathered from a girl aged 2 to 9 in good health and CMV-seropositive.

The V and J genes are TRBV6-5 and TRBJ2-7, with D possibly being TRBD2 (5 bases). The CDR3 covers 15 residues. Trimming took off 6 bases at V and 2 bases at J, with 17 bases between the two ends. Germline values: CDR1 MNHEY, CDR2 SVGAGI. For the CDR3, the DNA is TGTGCCAGCAGAGAAAGACGGGGAAGGCCCTACGAGCAGTACTTC. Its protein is CASRERRGRPYEQYF.

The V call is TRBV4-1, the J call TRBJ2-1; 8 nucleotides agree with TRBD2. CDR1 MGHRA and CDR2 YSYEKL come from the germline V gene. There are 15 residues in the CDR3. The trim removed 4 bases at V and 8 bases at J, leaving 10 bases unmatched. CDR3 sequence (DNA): TGCGCCAGCAGCCCCTCCAGCGGGAGTTTGGATGAGCAGTTCTTC. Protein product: CASSPSSGSLDEQFF.

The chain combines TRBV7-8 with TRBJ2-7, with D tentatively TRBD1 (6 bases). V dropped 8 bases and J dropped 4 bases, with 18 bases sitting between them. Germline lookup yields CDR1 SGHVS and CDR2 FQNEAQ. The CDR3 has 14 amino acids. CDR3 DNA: TGTGCCAGCTCCGACAACAGGGTCCGGTACGAGCAGTACTTC. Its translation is CASSDNRVRYEQYF.

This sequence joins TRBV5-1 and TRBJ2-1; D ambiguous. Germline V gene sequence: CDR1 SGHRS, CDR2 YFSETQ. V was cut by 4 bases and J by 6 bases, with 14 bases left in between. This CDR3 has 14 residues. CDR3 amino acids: CASSGGRMINEQFF. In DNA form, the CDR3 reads TGCGCCAGCAGCGGCGGCCGCATGATCAATGAGCAGTTCTTC.

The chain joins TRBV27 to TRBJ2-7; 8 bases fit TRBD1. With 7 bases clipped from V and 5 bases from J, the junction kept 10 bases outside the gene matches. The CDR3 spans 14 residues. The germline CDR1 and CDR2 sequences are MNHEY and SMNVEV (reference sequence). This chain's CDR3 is CASKGQTGADEQYF. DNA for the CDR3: TGTGCCAGCAAAGGACAGACAGGGGCGGACGAGCAGTACTTC.

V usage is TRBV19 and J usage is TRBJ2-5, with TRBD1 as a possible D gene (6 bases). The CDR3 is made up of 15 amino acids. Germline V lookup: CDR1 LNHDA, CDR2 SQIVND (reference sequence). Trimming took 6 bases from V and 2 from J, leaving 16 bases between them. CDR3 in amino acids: CASSRLGQFQETQYF. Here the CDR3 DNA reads TGTGCCAGTAGCCGCCTTGGACAGTTTCAAGAGACCCAGTACTTC.

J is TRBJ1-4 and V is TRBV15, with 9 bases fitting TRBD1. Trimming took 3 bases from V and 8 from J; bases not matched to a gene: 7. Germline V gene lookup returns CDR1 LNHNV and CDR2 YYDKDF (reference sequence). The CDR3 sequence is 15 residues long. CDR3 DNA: TGTGCCACCAGCAGGGGACAGGGAGGCGGGGAAAAACTGTTTTTT. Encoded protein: CATSRGQGGGEKLFF.

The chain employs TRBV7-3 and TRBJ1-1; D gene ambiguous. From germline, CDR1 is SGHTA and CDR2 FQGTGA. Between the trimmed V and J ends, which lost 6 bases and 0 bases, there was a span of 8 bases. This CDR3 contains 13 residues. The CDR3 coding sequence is TGTGCCAGCAGACTAGGGATGAACACTGAAGCTTTCTTT. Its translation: CASRLGMNTEAFF.